Below, 24 T cell receptor beta chains from the same sample are listed, as sequenced in a study of immune evolution from preneoplasia to lung adenocarcinoma. Assay: immunoSEQ multiplex PCR; the TCRdb copy retains only in-frame clones and omits some. This table has roughly 4,800 clones, around four fifths appearing once. Sequencing was done on a sample of FFPE adjacent normal lung tissue. Receptors originate from a donor of 70 years or more with lung adenocarcinoma.

This chain joins TRBV5-1 and TRBJ2-5; possibly TRBD1 for D (5 bases). Trimming took 1 base from V and 2 from J, leaving 9 bases between them. The CDR3 is 14 residues long. CDR1 is SGHRS, CDR2 YFSETQ, per germline. The CDR3 sequence: CASSLKGPQETQYF. The CDR3 nucleotides are TGCGCCAGCAGCTTGAAGGGGCCTCAAGAGACCCAGTACTTC.

The gene calls are TRBV6-5 and TRBJ2-6; D may be TRBD1 (5 bases). The CDR3 is 15 amino acids. Germline V lookup: CDR1 MNHEY, CDR2 SVGAGI. V was cut by 4 bases and J by 2 bases, with 9 bases left in between. CDR3 bases: TGTGCCAGCAGTTTCAGGGTCGCTGGGGCCAACGTCCTGACTTTC. Encoded protein: CASSFRVAGANVLTF.

The chain couples TRBV2 to TRBJ2-2; 8 nucleotides line up with TRBD1. CDR3 length equals 15 residues. Germline CDR1 reads SNHLY; CDR2 reads FYNNEI. The trim removed 10 bases at V and 5 bases at J, leaving 12 bases unmatched. The CDR3 region is CANRGGQGMTGELFF. The CDR3, as DNA: TGTGCCAACCGGGGTGGACAGGGTATGACCGGGGAGCTGTTTTTT.

This chain uses TRBV30 with TRBJ2-7; D may be TRBD2 (5 bases). CDR1 GTSNPN and CDR2 SVGIG come from the germline V gene (reference sequence). The CDR3 runs 12 residues. V lost 5 bases to trimming and J lost 7 bases, with 15 bases between them. The CDR3 bases are TGTGCCTGGGGCACGACTTGGAGGGAGCAGTACTTC. Translating gives CAWGTTWREQYF.

The CDR3 loop reads CASSFLATSTEAFF. CDR3 coding DNA: TGTGCCAGCAGCTTCTTGGCGACCTCCACTGAAGCTTTCTTT. V and J are TRBV5-5 and TRBJ1-1, with D hard to call. The CDR3 consists of 14 residues. Trimming left V 2 bases short and J 4 bases short, with 12 bases between. Germline loops: CDR1 SGHKS, CDR2 YYEKEE (reference sequence).

The chain recombines TRBV7-8 with TRBJ1-1; 8 bases map to TRBD1. The CDR3 length is 14 residues. CDR1 and CDR2 (germline): SGHVS, FQNEAQ. After removal of 2 bases from V and 3 bases from J, the junction contained 2 bases not matched to a gene. CDR3 residues: CASSLKQGDTEAFF. The CDR3 region has the DNA TGTGCCAGCAGCTTAAAACAGGGGGACACTGAAGCTTTCTTT.

The J gene is TRBJ1-2, the V gene TRBV5-1, with D tentatively TRBD1 (6 bases). Per germline, CDR1 SGHRS and CDR2 YFSETQ. The CDR3 runs 15 residues. With 4 bases removed from V and 3 bases from J, the gap between germline ends came to 16 bases. CDR3 amino acids: CASSVSGGLDYGYTF. The DNA for the CDR3 is TGCGCCAGCAGCGTCTCGGGGGGGCTAGACTATGGCTACACCTTC.

This clone was recorded a few times. The gene calls are TRBV25-1 and TRBJ1-2; D not resolved. V dropped 6 bases and J dropped 6 bases, with 17 bases sitting between them. The CDR3 has 14 residues. CDR1 is MGHDK and CDR2 is SYGVNS in the germline V gene. This CDR3 reads CASSPEGNLNGYTF. In DNA form, the CDR3 reads TGTGCCAGCAGCCCCGAAGGGAACTTGAATGGCTACACCTTC.

CDR3 sequence reads: CAWSVLGGEKLFF. The CDR3 DNA sequence: TGTGCCTGGAGTGTACTTGGGGGGGAAAAACTGTTTTTT. The chain combines TRBV30 with TRBJ1-4, with D perhaps TRBD1 (5 bases). Trimming removed 0 bases at V and 8 bases at J, with 10 bases between. Germline-derived CDR1 and CDR2 are GTSNPN and SVGIG (reference sequence). This CDR3 comprises 13 residues.

The rearrangement uses TRBV28 and TRBJ2-7, with TRBD2 identical over 10 bases. The J segment lost 2 bases and the V segment lost 5 bases, leaving 9 bases of the junction unmatched. This CDR3 comprises 16 residues. Per the germline V gene, CDR1 is MDHEN and CDR2 is SYDVKM. DNA of the CDR3: TGTGCCAGCAGTACATCAGCGGGAGGGTTCGCCTACGAGCAGTACTTC. Translating it yields CASSTSAGGFAYEQYF. The full variable domain, completed using reference TRBV28 and TRBJ2-7, is DVKVTQSSRYLVKRTGEKVFLECVQDMDHENMFWYRQDPGLGLRLIYFSYDVKMKEKGDIPEGYSVSREKKERFSLILESASTNQTSMYLCASSTSAGGFAYEQYFGPGTRLTVT.

In this sample, this clone turned up once. V is TRBV19 and J is TRBJ1-2; perhaps TRBD1 as D (6 bases). Per germline, CDR1 LNHDA and CDR2 SQIVND (reference sequence). The CDR3 contains 13 residues. V lost 5 bases to trimming and J lost 2 bases, with 9 bases between them. CDR3 nucleotide sequence: TGTGCCAGTAGTCGACAGGAGAACTATGGCTACACCTTC. Translating it yields CASSRQENYGYTF.

The chain has TRBV29-1 and TRBJ2-5, with D possibly being TRBD1 (6 bases). CDR1 is SQVTM, CDR2 ANQGSEA, per germline. CDR3 length: 11 amino acids. V was shortened by 7 bases and J by 4 bases, with 10 bases between the two germline ends. CDR3 residues: CSAQGAETQYF. In DNA, the CDR3 is TGCAGCGCACAGGGAGCAGAGACCCAGTACTTC.

The chain uses TRBV29-1 and TRBJ1-4; a weak D match, TRBD1 (6 bases). Germline lookup yields CDR1 SQVTM and CDR2 ANQGSEA. The V end was cut by 3 bases, the J end by 8 bases, with 16 bases between. The CDR3 loop spans 14 amino acids. DNA for the CDR3: TGCAGCGTTGATGGTGGGGGCTTAGGCGAAAAACTGTTTTTT. Translated, it gives CSVDGGGLGEKLFF.

The chain carries TRBV5-6 and TRBJ1-1, with D unclear. This CDR3 region has 15 residues. In germline, CDR1 is SGHDT, CDR2 YYEEEE. The V end lost 3 bases, the J end lost 2 bases, and 14 bases lay between the germline ends. This chain's CDR3 is CASSSLVGSNTEAFF. The DNA for the CDR3 is TGTGCCAGCAGCTCCCTGGTTGGATCAAACACTGAAGCTTTCTTT.

V usage is TRBV10-3 and J usage is TRBJ2-3; 9 bases are a match to TRBD2. V was clipped by 10 bases and J by 2 bases; unmatched bases: 19. CDR1 and CDR2 from the germline V gene are ENHRY and SYGVKD. The CDR3 is made up of 18 amino acids. CDR3 protein: CATRGGRARGGYTDTQYF. The CDR3 DNA sequence: TGTGCCACCAGGGGCGGGAGGGCCCGCGGGGGGTACACAGATACGCAGTATTTT.

In this sample, this clone turned up once. The V call is TRBV4-1, the J call TRBJ2-5, with 10 bases fitting TRBD1. The CDR3 is 15 residues long. Germline CDR1 and CDR2: MGHRA and YSYEKL. V was pared by 3 bases and J by 5 bases, with 6 bases of the junction left unmatched. The CDR3 nucleotides are TGCGCCAGCAGCCATTTGACAGGGGGCACGGAGACCCAGTACTTC. It is translated as CASSHLTGGTETQYF.

V and J are TRBV2 and TRBJ1-1; D is perhaps TRBD1 (5 bases). Between the trimmed V and J ends, which lost 4 bases and 5 bases, there was a span of 11 bases. This CDR3 spans 13 amino acids. From germline, CDR1 is SNHLY and CDR2 FYNNEI. The CDR3 DNA follows: TGTGCCAGCAGTGTGTGGGGGAGAACTGAAGCTTTCTTT. It encodes CASSVWGRTEAFF. Supplemented by reference TRBV2 and TRBJ1-1, the full variable domain reads EPEVTQTPSHQVTQMGQEVILRCVPISNHLYFYWYRQILGQKVEFLVSFYNNEISEKSEIFDDQFSVERPDGSNFTLKIRSTKLEDSAMYFCASSVWGRTEAFFGQGTRLTVV.

The chain has TRBV30 and TRBJ1-1; D remains unclear. V was shortened by 8 bases and J by 1 base, with 17 bases between the two germline ends. CDR1 GTSNPN and CDR2 SVGIG come from the germline V gene (reference sequence). The CDR3 runs 14 residues. The CDR3 sequence is CATRDRPGNTEAFF. CDR3 nucleotide sequence: TGTGCCACGAGAGATCGTCCGGGGAACACTGAAGCTTTCTTT.

The rearrangement links TRBV6-6 to TRBJ1-5; D call uncertain. Trimming took 7 bases from V and 3 from J, leaving 10 bases between them. The CDR3 totals 13 residues. Germline assignment: CDR1 MNHNY and CDR2 SVGAGI (reference sequence). CDR3 protein: CASKSQPNQPQHF. CDR3 DNA: TGTGCCAGCAAGAGTCAGCCCAATCAGCCCCAGCATTTT.

V and J are TRBV7-2 and TRBJ1-2; possibly TRBD1 for D (5 bases). The CDR3 contains 16 residues. The V gene lost 3 bases and the J gene lost 2 bases, with 16 bases spanning the gap. Germline V gene sequence: CDR1 SGHTA, CDR2 FQGNSA. CDR3 in DNA: TGTGCCAGCAGCTTGGACCCTCATAGGGGAAACTATGGCTACACCTTC. Protein: CASSLDPHRGNYGYTF. Variable domain in full (rest from reference TRBV7-2 and TRBJ1-2): GAGVSQSPSNKVTEKGKDVELRCDPISGHTALYWYRQSLGQGLEFLIYFQGNSAPDKSGLPSDRFSAERTGGSVSTLTIQRTQQEDSAVYLCASSLDPHRGNYGYTFGSGTRLTVV.

The chain links TRBV10-3 to TRBJ2-1; D is perhaps TRBD1 (6 bases). The CDR3 totals 15 residues. The ends were cut back, 2 bases at V and 7 bases at J, with 15 bases in the middle. CDR1 ENHRY and CDR2 SYGVKD come from the germline V gene. DNA for the CDR3: TGTGCCATCAGTGAGGAAACAGGGCGGTTTAATGAGCAGTTCTTC. This codes for CAISEETGRFNEQFF.

The chain carries TRBV2 and TRBJ1-4; a weak D match, TRBD1 (5 bases). The CDR3 runs 13 residues. CDR1 and CDR2 from the germline V gene are SNHLY and FYNNEI. The V gene lost 3 bases and the J gene lost 6 bases, with 8 bases spanning the gap. The CDR3 coding sequence is TGTGCCAGCAGTGAGGGGGGTGATGAAAAACTGTTTTTT. Protein sequence: CASSEGGDEKLFF.

The chain joins TRBV5-1 to TRBJ1-2; 10 nucleotides align to TRBD1. The CDR3 consists of 16 residues. CDR1 is SGHRS, CDR2 YFSETQ, per germline. V gave up 3 bases and J gave up 0 bases; unmatched junction bases: 5. CDR3 DNA sequence: TGCGCCAGCAGCTCCAGGACAGGGGGACCTAACTATGGCTACACCTTC. Its protein is CASSSRTGGPNYGYTF. Looking up the rest from reference TRBV5-1 and TRBJ1-2 gives the full variable domain: KAGVTQTPRYLIKTRGQQVTLSCSPISGHRSVSWYQQTPGQGLQFLFEYFSETQRNKGNFPGRFSGRQFSNSRSEMNVSTLELGDSALYLCASSSRTGGPNYGYTFGSGTRLTVV.

The V and J genes are TRBV5-1 and TRBJ1-2; possibly TRBD1 for D (5 bases). There are 13 residues in the CDR3. Germline V CDR1 and CDR2: SGHRS, YFSETQ. V dropped 0 bases and J dropped 6 bases, with 9 bases sitting between them. The CDR3 DNA is TGCGCCAGCAGCTTGGACCCAGGGAATGGCTACACCTTC. Amino acids: CASSLDPGNGYTF.